The clone carrying this TCR beta chain appeared a few times. Its target is not known. This record belongs to a study of T-cell reconstitution after alpha-beta-depleted transplantation in children. Regarding the study as a whole: When one year had passed after transplant, most T-cell counts and diversity came from newly produced T cells. The study reportedly traced alpha-beta T cells about two months after transplant to several hundred expanded graft clones. From surviving recipient T cells and thymic progenitors came the high day-60 TCRbeta diversity observed in some patients.

This CDR3 is 15 amino acids long. Looked up from germline, CDR1 is MGHRA and CDR2 is YSYEKL. V gave up 6 bases and J gave up 0 bases; unmatched junction bases: 5. It was with unique molecular identifiers that the TCRbeta library was prepared. MiXCR was run by TCRdb on the PCR reads, yielding one entry per CDR3 protein. The repertoire has hundreds of thousands of distinct CDR3 sequences, about 15% of them found once; the top ten carry under 6%. This clonotype was sampled from a male patient between 5 and 17 years old who had a stem cell transplant for acute lymphoblastic leukemia, so the T cells may come from the graft donor. The chain carries TRBV4-1 and TRBJ2-1, with 7 bases matching TRBD1. Sequences were derived from PBMCs, mostly from graft donor cells, sampled 360 days after TCRalphabeta/CD19-depleted stem cell transplant. The CDR3 nucleotides are TGCGCCAGCAGTGGGGACAGTTTCTCCTACAATGAGCAGTTCTTC. As protein: CASSGDSFSYNEQFF.